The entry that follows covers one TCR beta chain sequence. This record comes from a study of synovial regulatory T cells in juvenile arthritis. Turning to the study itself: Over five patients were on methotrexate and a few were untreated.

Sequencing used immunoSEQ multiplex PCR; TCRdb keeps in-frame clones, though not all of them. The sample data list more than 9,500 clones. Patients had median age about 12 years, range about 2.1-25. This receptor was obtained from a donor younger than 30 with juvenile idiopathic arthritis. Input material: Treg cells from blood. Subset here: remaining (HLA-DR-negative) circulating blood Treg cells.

CDR3 amino acids: CASSLAGTMAHEQYF. The J gene is TRBJ2-7, the V gene TRBV5-4; TCRdb reports TRBD2, a call that lacks DNA to check it against. The CDR3 consists of 15 residues. No DNA is given. CDR1 is SGHNT and CDR2 is YYREEE in the germline V gene (reference sequence).